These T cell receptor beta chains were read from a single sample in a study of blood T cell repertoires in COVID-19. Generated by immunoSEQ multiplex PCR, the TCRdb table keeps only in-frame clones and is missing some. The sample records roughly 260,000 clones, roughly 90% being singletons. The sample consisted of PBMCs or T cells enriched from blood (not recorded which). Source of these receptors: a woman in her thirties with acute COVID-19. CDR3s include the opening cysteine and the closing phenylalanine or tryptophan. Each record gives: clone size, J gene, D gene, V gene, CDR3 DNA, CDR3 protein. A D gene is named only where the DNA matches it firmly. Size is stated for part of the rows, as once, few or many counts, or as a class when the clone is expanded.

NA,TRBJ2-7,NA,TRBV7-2,TGTGCCAGCAGCTTACCCGGAAACCAGCGCGAGCAGTACTTC,CASSLPGNQREQYF
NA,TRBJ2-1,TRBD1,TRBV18,TGTGCCAGCTCACTATTGGACAGGATCTCCGACAATGAGCAGTTCTTC,CASSLLDRISDNEQFF
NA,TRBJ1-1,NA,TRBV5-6,TGTGCCAGCAGCTTGGGGGTACAGAAAAGAAACACTGAAGCTTTCTTT,CASSLGVQKRNTEAFF
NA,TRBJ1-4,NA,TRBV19,TGTGCCAGTAGTATTACTTCCAATCTACAGGAGATGAATGAAAAACTGTTTTTT,CASSITSNLQEMNEKLFF
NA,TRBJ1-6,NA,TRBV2,TGTGCCACCGGTTACAGGGTTGATAATTCACCCCTCCACTTT,CATGYRVDNSPLHF
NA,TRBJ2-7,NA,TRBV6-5,TGTGCCAGCAGTACCGGGACTTCCTACGAGCAGTACTTC,CASSTGTSYEQYF
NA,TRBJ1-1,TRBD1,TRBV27,TGTGCCACCCAACGGGACAGAGCCATGAACACTGAAGCTTTCTTT,CATQRDRAMNTEAFF
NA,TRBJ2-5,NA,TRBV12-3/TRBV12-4,TGTGCCAGCAGTCCCTCTCCAGAGACCCAGTACTTC,CASSPSPETQYF
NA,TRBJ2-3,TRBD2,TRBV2,TGTGCCAGCAGCAGCGGGGGCCCAATCGGAGATACGCAGTATTTT,CASSSGGPIGDTQYF
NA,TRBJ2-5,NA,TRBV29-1,TGCAGCGTTGAAGACAGGGGCCAAGAGACCCAGTACTTC,CSVEDRGQETQYF
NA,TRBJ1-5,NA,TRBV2,TGTGCCAGCAGTCGAGATGGACAGAGCAGTCAGCCCCAGCATTTT,CASSRDGQSSQPQHF
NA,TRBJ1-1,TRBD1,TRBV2,TGTGCCAGCAGTGACGCGACAGGGATTGAAGCTTTCTTT,CASSDATGIEAFF
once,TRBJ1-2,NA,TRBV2,TGTGCCATTCTTGACAGGAACTATGGCTACACCTTC,CAILDRNYGYTF
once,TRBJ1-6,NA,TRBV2,TGTGCCAGCAGTGAAGTGGGTCAGGGGCCCAATTCACCCCTCCACTTT,CASSEVGQGPNSPLHF
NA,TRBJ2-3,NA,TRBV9,TGTGCCAGCAGCGTAGAATCGGGTATCACAGATACGCAGTATTTT,CASSVESGITDTQYF
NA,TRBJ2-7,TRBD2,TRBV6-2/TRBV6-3,TGTGCCAGCAGTACCCTAGCGGGAGGGCCCCAGGGCAACGAGCAGTACTTC,CASSTLAGGPQGNEQYF
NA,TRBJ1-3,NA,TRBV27,TGTGCCAGCAGTTTACCGGGGGGCCTAGACACCATATATTTT,CASSLPGGLDTIYF
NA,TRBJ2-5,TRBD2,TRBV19,TGTGCCAGTAGTAACAGCGGGAGGGCTATCGAGACCCAGTACTTC,CASSNSGRAIETQYF
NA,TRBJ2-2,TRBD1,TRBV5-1,TGCGCCAGCAGCTTTACAGGGGGCGACACCGGGGAGCTGTTTTTT,CASSFTGGDTGELFF
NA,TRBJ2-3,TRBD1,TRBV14,TGTGCCAGCAGCCTGACGGGGCAGGGGGTCCCAGATACGCAGTATTTT,CASSLTGQGVPDTQYF
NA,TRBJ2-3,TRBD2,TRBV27,TGTGCCAGCAGTTTTCTGGCTAGCGGAACTAGCACAGATACGCAGTATTTT,CASSFLASGTSTDTQYF
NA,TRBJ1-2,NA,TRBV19,TGTGCCAGTAGTATCTCGGCAGGGGAAATAAACTATGGCTACACCTTC,CASSISAGEINYGYTF
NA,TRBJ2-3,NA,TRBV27,TGTGCCAGCAGTTTCAGTTATCGGGTATCCGGCACAGATACGCAGTATTTT,CASSFSYRVSGTDTQYF
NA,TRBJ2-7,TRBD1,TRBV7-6,TGTGCCAGCAGCTTAACTCCGGGACAGGCGGCCGAGCAGTACTTC,CASSLTPGQAAEQYF
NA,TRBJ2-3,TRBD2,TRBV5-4,TGTGCCAGCAGCTTGGCCGCTAGCGGGATTACAGATACGCAGTATTTT,CASSLAASGITDTQYF
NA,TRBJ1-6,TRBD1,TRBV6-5,TGTGCCAGCAGACCTCCGGGACAGGGAAGATCACCCCTCCACTTT,CASRPPGQGRSPLHF
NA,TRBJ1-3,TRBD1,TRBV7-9,TGTGCCAGCAGGCCGGGACAGACCTCTGGAAACACCATATATTTT,CASRPGQTSGNTIYF
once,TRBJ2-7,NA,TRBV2,TGTGCCAGCAGTGCTGGGGGGGGCCCCTACGAGCAGTACTTC,CASSAGGGPYEQYF
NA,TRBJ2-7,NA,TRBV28,TGTGCCAGCAGTTTAGTTGGCAGGGGTAAGTACGAGCAGTACTTC,CASSLVGRGKYEQYF
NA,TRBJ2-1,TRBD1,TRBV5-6,TGTGCCAGCAGCATTAGGGACAGGGGCCTTGAGCAGTTCTTC,CASSIRDRGLEQFF
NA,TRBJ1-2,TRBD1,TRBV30,TGTGCCTGGGCGACGACAGGGGGTCGATTTAACTATGGCTACACCTTC,CAWATTGGRFNYGYTF
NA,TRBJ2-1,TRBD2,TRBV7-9,TGTGCCAGCAGCTTGACCCTGACTAGCGGACTCAATGAGCAGTTCTTC,CASSLTLTSGLNEQFF
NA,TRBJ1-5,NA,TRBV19,TGTGCCAGTAGTAAGGGCGCGCAGGGGAAGAGTCAGCCCCAGCATTTT,CASSKGAQGKSQPQHF
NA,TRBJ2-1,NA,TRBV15,TGTGCCACCAGCAGGGACAAATACAGTGAGCAGTTCTTC,CATSRDKYSEQFF
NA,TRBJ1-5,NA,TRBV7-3,TGTGCCAGCAGCAGACCAGGGTATAGCAATCAGCCCCAGCATTTT,CASSRPGYSNQPQHF
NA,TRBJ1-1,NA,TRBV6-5,TGTGCCAGCAGCCGGGGACAGAACACTGAAGCTTTCTTT,CASSRGQNTEAFF
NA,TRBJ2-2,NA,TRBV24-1,TGTGCCGTGGGGGGGGCGGGAACGAACACCGGGGAGCTGTTTTTT,CAVGGAGTNTGELFF
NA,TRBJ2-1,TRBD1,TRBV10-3,TGTGCCATCAGTGCCTTAACGTCGACAGGGGACGATGAGCAGTTCTTC,CAISALTSTGDDEQFF
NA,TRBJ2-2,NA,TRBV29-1,TGCAGCGCGAAGACAGACACCGGGGAGCTGTTTTTT,CSAKTDTGELFF